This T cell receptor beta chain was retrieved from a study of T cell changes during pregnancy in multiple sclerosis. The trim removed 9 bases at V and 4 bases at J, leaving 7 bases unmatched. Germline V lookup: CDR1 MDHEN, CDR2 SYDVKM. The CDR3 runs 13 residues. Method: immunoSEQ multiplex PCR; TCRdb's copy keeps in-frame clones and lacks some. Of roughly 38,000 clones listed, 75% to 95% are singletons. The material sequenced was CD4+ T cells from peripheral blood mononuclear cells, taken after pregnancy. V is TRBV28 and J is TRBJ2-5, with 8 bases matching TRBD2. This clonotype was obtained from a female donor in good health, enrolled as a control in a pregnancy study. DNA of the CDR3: TGTGCCAGTATAGCGGGGTGGGGAGAGACCCAGTACTTC. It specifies CASIAGWGETQYF.